Included here is one T cell receptor beta chain sequence, with context. Its binding antigen is unknown. Per-base qualities were not stored, and no clone one base away is much larger. This sample is part of a study of blood T cell repertoires in COVID-19 (dated by TCRdb to about 2020). With regard to the full study: Samples from collaborators originated in the United States, Italy and Spain and spanned both the acute and convalescent phases of COVID-19. The material from the prospective study consisted of cDNA or gDNA derived from T cells, B-cell-depleted T cells, or PBMCs. Sample metadata almost always included a de-identified subject ID, COVID-19 status, age in years and sex. Samples were obtained from the ongoing ImmuneRACE study (first 160 participants) and from roughly 1,300 subjects provided by 6 global collaborators. Subjects who had been exposed to COVID-19, were actively infected with it, or had recovered from it provided the deeply sampled blood TCRbeta repertoires that made up the dataset. Where available, HLA class I and class II types were obtained from metadata supplied by the sample provider rather than from assay-based typing. The repertoires were released in a freely available public database meant as a resource for research on the immune response to SARS-CoV-2. What the authors observed across the whole study: Clinical and demographic metadata were provided uncurated, with the amount varying by source and participant.

Enrolling through a virtual design, the prospective study's participants ranged in age from about 18 to 89 years and lived across around 25 United States geographic areas. Cohort assignment in the prospective study relied on participant-reported clinical history from a screening survey and a study questionnaire. ImmuneRACE Cohort 3 recovered participants were defined by two consecutive negative NP/OP PCR tests, healthcare professional clearance, or symptom resolution. Mobile phlebotomists in the prospective study collected whole blood, serum and a nasopharyngeal or oropharyngeal swab from every participant. Participants in the prospective study had the option to provide additional blood draws and questionnaires over a 2-month period. Blood samples from the prospective study were shipped frozen or at room temperature prior to DNA extraction. TCRbeta CDR3 regions were amplified from genomic DNA using the immunoSEQ Assay, a bias-controlled multiplex PCR. As for the authors' bioinformatics: The number of nucleated cells in each sample was estimated from the amplification of reference gene primers within the assay. Sequence reads were collapsed and filtered to measure the absolute abundance of every unique TCRbeta CDR3 rearrangement. For each sample, productive Simpson clonality was calculated as the square root of Simpson's diversity index across productive rearrangements. The clones in this table, taken by TCRdb from immuneACCESS, are in-frame only. Not every clone is retained; where verified, under half of the shortfall comes from an unresolved V gene, and the cause of the rest is unknown. V and J calls and clone size follow that table, whereas D and trimming were derived from the DNA. The sample records around 240,000 clones, around 85% of which are singletons. 1.9% of the sample is taken by the ten largest.

The CDR3, from cysteine to phenylalanine, totals 19 residues. Here the CDR3 DNA is all that survives: 57 bases in frame from base 1. Unmatched junction bases come to 19, with V trimmed by 4 bases and J by 5 bases. The germline V gene sets CDR1 to SGHRS and CDR2 to YFSETQ. The chain was built from TRBV5-1 and TRBJ2-3; the central 10 bases match TRBD2. The sequencing input was PBMCs or T cells enriched from blood (not recorded which). This clonotype originated in a woman between 45 and 60 years old who had recovered from COVID-19. For the CDR3, the sequence is CASSPPLGVAGGFIDTQYF. DNA sequence: TGCGCCAGCAGCCCCCCTTTGGGAGTAGCGGGAGGTTTTATAGATACGCAGTATTTT.